This paragraph covers one T cell receptor beta chain sequence. Its antigen remains unidentified. CDR1 is ENHRY and CDR2 is SYGVKD in the germline V gene. V was clipped by 2 bases and J by 2 bases; unmatched bases: 0. The CDR3 sequence is 13 residues long. Researchers ran the PCR with 60 Vbeta and 13 Jbeta primers. Measured with immunoSEQ multiplex PCR; TCRdb has only the in-frame clones, and not every one. The table has around 120,000 clones, less than 85% seen once; the top ten hold about 4%. This specimen belongs to a study of cytomegalovirus exposure and HLA in healthy donors. Overall study results and limits: The study had only CMV serostatus as immune exposure information. Based on reports, TCR beta sequences accurately predicted HLA-A and HLA-B alleles for most subjects. Cytomegalovirus status, reportedly, was diagnosed with high specificity and sensitivity by the classifier.

Unrecorded immune exposure was likely among donors, who were nominally healthy when sampled. The sequence derives from a middle-aged woman in good health and CMV-seronegative. The sequencing sample was made of PBMCs. The chain combines TRBV10-3 with TRBJ2-7; TRBD2 matches at 7 bases. The DNA of the CDR3 is TGTGCCATCAGTGAGGGACTAGCCTACGAGCAGTACTTC. This codes for CAISEGLAYEQYF.